The sequence of this TCR beta chain was determined in a study of human T cells and chemical hapten exposure. The CDR3 sequence is 16 residues long. Germline loops: CDR1 SEHNR, CDR2 FQNEAQ (reference sequence). V shed 1 base and J shed 4 bases, with 14 bases lying between them. Each CDR3 protein is one row after TCRdb ran MiXCR on the RACE reads. The profile shows around 120,000 distinct CDR3 sequences, roughly 14% of them singletons. This clonotype was seen many times. Documented time point: pre-sensitization, week 0. Sample treatment: therapeutic diphenylcyclopropenone sensitization with weekly scalp DPC.

The source is a woman under 30 with alopecia areata. Some clones in this sample may be carry-over from other donors' samples. The sample was whole blood, taken in connection with sensitization to the hapten diphenylcyclopropenone (DPC). This rearrangement joins TRBV7-9 to TRBJ2-1; D is uncertain. The CDR3 sequence: CASSLEPRSPYNEQFF. CDR3 nucleotide sequence: TGTGCCAGCAGCTTAGAGCCCCGCAGCCCGTACAATGAGCAGTTCTTC. Full variable domain (remainder filled in from reference TRBV7-9 and TRBJ2-1): DTGVSQNPRHKITKRGQNVTFRCDPISEHNRLYWYRQTLGQGPEFLTYFQNEAQLEKSRLLSDRFSAERPKGSFSTLEIQRTEQGDSAMYLCASSLEPRSPYNEQFFGPGTRLTVL.